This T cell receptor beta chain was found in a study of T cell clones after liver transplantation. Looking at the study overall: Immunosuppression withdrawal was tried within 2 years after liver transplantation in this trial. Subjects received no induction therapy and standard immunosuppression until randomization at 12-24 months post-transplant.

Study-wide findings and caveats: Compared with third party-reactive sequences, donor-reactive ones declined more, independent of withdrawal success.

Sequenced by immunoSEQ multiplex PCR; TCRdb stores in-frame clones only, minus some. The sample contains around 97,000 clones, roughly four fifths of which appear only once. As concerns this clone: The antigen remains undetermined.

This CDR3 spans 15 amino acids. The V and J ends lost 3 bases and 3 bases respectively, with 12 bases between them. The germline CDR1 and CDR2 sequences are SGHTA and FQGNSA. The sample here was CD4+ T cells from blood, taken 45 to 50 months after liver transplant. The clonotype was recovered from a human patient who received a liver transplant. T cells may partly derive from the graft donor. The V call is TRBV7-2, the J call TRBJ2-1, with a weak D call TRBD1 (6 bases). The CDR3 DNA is TGTGCCAGCAGCTTCCCAGGGGCAAACTACAATGAGCAGTTCTTC. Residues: CASSFPGANYNEQFF.